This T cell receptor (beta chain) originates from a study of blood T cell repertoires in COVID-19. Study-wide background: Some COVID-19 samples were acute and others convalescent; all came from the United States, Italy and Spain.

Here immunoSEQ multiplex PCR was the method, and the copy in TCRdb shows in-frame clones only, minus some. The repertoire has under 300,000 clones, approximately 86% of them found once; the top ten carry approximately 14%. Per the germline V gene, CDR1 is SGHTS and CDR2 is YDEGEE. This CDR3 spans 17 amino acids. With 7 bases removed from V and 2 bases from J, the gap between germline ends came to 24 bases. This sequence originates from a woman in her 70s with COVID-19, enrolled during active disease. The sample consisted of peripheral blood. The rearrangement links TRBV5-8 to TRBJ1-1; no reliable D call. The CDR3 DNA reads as TGTGCCAGCCCAGCAGCAGCCCGACGGGAGGGAAACACTGAAGCTTTCTTT. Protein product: CASPAAARREGNTEAFF.